Shown below are 8 T cell receptor beta chains from a single sample sequenced in a study of shared clonotypes between healthy human individuals. Repertoires were generated with immunoSEQ multiplex PCR, while TCRdb's copy carries only in-frame clones and drops some. The sample shows more than 2 million clones, roughly 94% of them seen only once. Sequenced: naive CD4+ T cells sorted from blood. This sample's subset: CD45RA+ positively selected. Receptors were obtained from a man aged 18 to 35 in good health.

This chain links TRBV9 with TRBJ2-7, with 7 bases aligning to TRBD2. Germline CDR1 and CDR2: SGDLS and YYNGEE. This CDR3 has 13 amino acids. Losses at the gene ends were 1 base for V and 6 bases for J; bases not matched to a gene: 4. CDR3 coding DNA: TGTGCCAGCAGCGTACAGGGCGGGGGCGAGCAGTACTTC. Residues: CASSVQGGGEQYF.

V is TRBV10-2 and J is TRBJ2-4; no reliable D call. CDR3 length: 14 residues. CDR1 and CDR2 from the germline V gene are WSHSY and SAAADI. V was trimmed by 1 base and J by 1 base, leaving 5 bases between them. The CDR3 DNA sequence: TGCGCCAGCAGTGAGTGGGCTGCCAAAAACATTCAGTACTTC. It yields the protein CASSEWAAKNIQYF.

This rearrangement joins TRBV5-8 to TRBJ2-7; 9 positions agree with TRBD1. This CDR3 has 16 residues. Germline CDR1 SGHTS, CDR2 YDEGEE. With 0 bases clipped from V and 1 base from J, the junction kept 5 bases outside the gene matches. The CDR3 DNA sequence: TGTGCCAGCAGCTTGGGGCCGGGACAGGGATCCTACGAGCAGTACTTC. Translating gives CASSLGPGQGSYEQYF. Together with reference TRBV5-8 and TRBJ2-7, the CDR3 gives the full variable domain: EAGVTQSPTHLIKTRGQQATLRCSPISGHTSVYWYQQALGLGLQFLLWYDEGEERNRGNFPPRFSGRQFPNYSSELNVNALELEDSALYLCASSLGPGQGSYEQYFGPGTRLTVT.

In the case of this clone: This specimen includes other DNA sequences encoding the same CDR3. This sequence joins TRBV5-1 and TRBJ2-7, with 7 nucleotides matching TRBD1. Germline V gene lookup returns CDR1 SGHRS and CDR2 YFSETQ. This CDR3 has 13 residues. Germline trimming cut 4 bases from V and 2 bases from J; bases unmatched to any gene: 3. DNA of the CDR3: TGCGCCAGCAGCACTGGGACAGCCTACGAGCAGTACTTC. Translated: CASSTGTAYEQYF.

The chain links TRBV28 to TRBJ2-3, with 9 nucleotides matching TRBD1. The J segment lost 1 base and the V segment lost 5 bases, leaving 4 bases of the junction unmatched. Per germline, CDR1 MDHEN and CDR2 SYDVKM. The CDR3 covers 15 residues. For the CDR3, the DNA is TGTGCCAGCAGTCTACAGGGGGCGGGCACAGATACGCAGTATTTT. Its translation: CASSLQGAGTDTQYF.

This rearrangement joins TRBV29-1 to TRBJ2-6; maybe TRBD2 (5 bases). CDR3 length equals 14 residues. Between the trimmed V and J ends, which lost 4 bases and 3 bases, there was a span of 10 bases. The V gene's germline CDR1 is SQVTM and CDR2 ANQGSEA. CDR3 DNA: TGCAGCGTTGTTGAGGGTCGTGGGGCCAACGTCCTGACTTTC. Protein: CSVVEGRGANVLTF.

The V and J genes are TRBV5-4 and TRBJ2-5, with TRBD2 as a possible D gene (6 bases). The V and J ends lost 4 bases and 2 bases respectively, with 15 bases between them. The CDR3 length is 15 residues. In germline, CDR1 is SGHNT, CDR2 YYREEE (reference sequence). This CDR3 reads CASSDDLARQETQYF. In DNA form, the CDR3 reads TGTGCCAGCAGCGACGACCTAGCGAGACAAGAGACCCAGTACTTC.

Comment on this clone: Other DNA sequences from this sample encode an identical CDR3 as well. The chain has TRBV7-2 and TRBJ1-6, with 7 positions matching TRBD1. V was pared by 5 bases and J by 6 bases, with 4 bases of the junction left unmatched. The CDR3 is 14 residues long. The V gene's germline CDR1 is SGHTA and CDR2 FQGNSA. In DNA, the CDR3 is TGTGCCAGCAGCCCCGGGACAGCTAATTCACCCCTCCACTTT. Protein sequence: CASSPGTANSPLHF.